The 10 T cell receptor beta chains below were found in one sample sequenced in a study of T-cell memory formation after mild COVID-19 (dated by TCRdb to the early 2020s). Library creation used 5' RACE. Instrument on record: Illumina NovaSeq 6000. TCRdb reanalyzed the raw reads on its own, using fastp at Q25 for trimming and MiXCR for clone calling, and kept in-frame beta chains. Entries that share a CDR3 protein sequence are merged under the most common genes and DNA. Across this sample there are over 25,000 distinct CDR3 sequences, with approximately 21% seen only once. Of the sample, less than 2% falls within the top ten clones. Sequences were obtained from PBMCs or a T cell subset sorted from them (not recorded which). The source is an adult who had mild COVID-19 (a few samples of this study predate the infection). The sample titles of this study are shuffled in the database, so cell type and time point are left out.

The sample holds many counts of this clonotype. The rearrangement uses TRBV7-8 and TRBJ2-7; TRBD1 matches at 10 bases. The V gene end was trimmed by 1 base and the J gene end by 3 bases; junction bases not matched to a gene: 12. CDR3 length: 18 amino acids. CDR1 and CDR2 (germline): SGHVS, FQNEAQ. The CDR3 sequence: CASSLGRPTGTGDYEQYF. In DNA form, the CDR3 reads TGTGCCAGCAGCTTAGGGCGGCCTACCGGGACAGGGGACTACGAGCAGTACTTC.

This clonotype was seen at least ten times. This chain links TRBV7-2 with TRBJ2-1; the D gene is possibly TRBD2 (5 bases). Trimming removed 1 base at V and 5 bases at J, with 9 bases between. This CDR3 spans 14 amino acids. Germline V gene lookup returns CDR1 SGHTA and CDR2 FQGNSA. The DNA for the CDR3 is TGTGCCAGCAGCTTAGGCGGACTTAACAATGAGCAGTTCTTC. Residues: CASSLGGLNNEQFF.

This clonotype was detected ten times or more. This chain connects TRBV2 to TRBJ2-7, with D possibly matching TRBD2 (6 bases). Germline lookup yields CDR1 SNHLY and CDR2 FYNNEI. V lost 5 bases and J 6 bases, leaving 11 bases between the germline ends. The CDR3 contains 12 residues. The chain's CDR3 is CASSPSSAEQYF. The CDR3 DNA reads as TGTGCCAGCAGTCCTTCTAGCGCCGAGCAGTACTTC.

This chain connects TRBV18 to TRBJ2-6; D is possibly TRBD2 (6 bases). Trimming stripped 3 bases from V and 0 bases from J, with 12 bases between. The CDR3 is 17 residues long. Germline V gene data show CDR1 as KGHSH and CDR2 as LQKENI. The CDR3 nucleotides are TGTGCCAGCTCACCCAAGGAGGGGAGCTCTGGGGCCAACGTCCTGACTTTC. It specifies CASSPKEGSSGANVLTF.

The sample holds many counts of this clonotype. The chain is built from TRBV24-1 and TRBJ2-2; maybe TRBD2 (7 bases). CDR1 is KGHDR, CDR2 SFDVKD, per germline. The CDR3 runs 18 residues. Trimming took off 4 bases at V and 7 bases at J, with 24 bases between the two ends. CDR3 in DNA: TGTGCCACCAGTGACCTGACTGGGGGGGCCCGGAAGATCGGGGAGCTGTTTTTT. Its translation is CATSDLTGGARKIGELFF.

This clonotype was seen repeatedly, ten times or more. CDR3 sequence reads: CASSYGTGGAYEQYF. The CDR3 nucleotides are TGTGCCAGCAGTTACGGGACAGGGGGCGCCTACGAGCAGTACTTC. The V call is TRBV6-2 or TRBV6-3, the J call TRBJ2-7; 12 bases agree with TRBD1. This CDR3 contains 15 residues. CDR1 MNHEY and CDR2 SVGEGT come from the germline V gene. The V gene end was trimmed by 2 bases and the J gene end by 2 bases; junction bases not matched to a gene: 1.

This clonotype was recorded at least ten times. The genes are TRBV3-1 and TRBJ2-7, with D tentatively TRBD1 (5 bases). Trimming removed 0 bases at V and 6 bases at J, with 21 bases between. The CDR3 has 17 residues. Looked up from germline, CDR1 is LGHDT and CDR2 is YNNKEL (reference sequence). The CDR3 DNA reads as TGTGCCAGCAGCCAAGAGGTCGCAGGGTTCTTTTCGGCCGAGCAGTACTTC. This translates into CASSQEVAGFFSAEQYF.

Here the CDR3 DNA reads TGTGCCAGCAGCCCTATCGCCGGAACAGTAACTAATGAAAAACTGTTTTTT. Protein product: CASSPIAGTVTNEKLFF. The genes are TRBV7-2 and TRBJ1-4, with D unresolved. The V end was cut by 5 bases, the J end by 1 base, with 17 bases between. The CDR3 length is 17 residues. In germline, CDR1 is SGHTA, CDR2 FQGNSA.

A few counts support this clonotype. This chain joins TRBV9 and TRBJ2-3; possibly TRBD2 for D (6 bases). The CDR3 sequence is 15 residues long. Germline CDR1 SGDLS, CDR2 YYNGEE. Trimming took 2 bases from V and 0 from J, leaving 10 bases between them. Here the CDR3 reads CASSVGTASTDTQYF. The CDR3 DNA sequence: TGTGCCAGCAGCGTTGGGACTGCTAGCACAGATACGCAGTATTTT.

This clonotype was observed at least ten times. V is TRBV4-2 and J is TRBJ2-1, with D perhaps TRBD2 (6 bases). Per the germline V gene, CDR1 is LGHNA and CDR2 is YNFKEQ. The V end was cut by 4 bases, the J end by 8 bases, with 12 bases between. CDR3 length: 13 amino acids. CDR3 region: CASSPRLEDEQFF. CDR3 nucleotide sequence: TGTGCCAGCAGCCCCCGACTAGAGGATGAGCAGTTCTTC.